This T cell receptor beta chain was sequenced for a study of metastatic and nonmetastatic thyroid tumors. About the study: A comparison of repertoires was made across blood and tumor or nodule tissue from malignant and benign thyroid patients.

J lost 5 bases, V lost 3 bases, and 4 bases had no gene match. In germline, CDR1 is SGHVS, CDR2 FNYEAQ. This CDR3 contains 14 residues. Thyroid surgery took place with no prior treatment in any patient. Study-level findings and limits: Malignant tumors reportedly showed significantly higher TCR beta diversity than benign nodules in both blood and tumor.

About this clone itself: Its matching antigen is unknown.

Per the original methods: The study took CDR3 differences across clinicopathological groups and made a distant-metastasis classifier for papillary thyroid cancer from them. TCRdb re-analyzed the PCR reads through MiXCR. The V and J calls shown here were made by TCRdb, not taken from the authors' results. The sample contains some 15,000 clones, 22% of which appear only once. The sequenced sample consisted of adjacent normal tissue. The chain uses TRBV7-6 and TRBJ2-1; 7 bases line up with TRBD2. The TCR sequence derives from a female donor with papillary thyroid cancer or a benign thyroid nodule (not recorded which). Some clones in this sample may be carry-over from other donors' samples. CDR3 coding DNA: TGTGCCAGCAGCTTCCAAGCGGGGAACAATGAGCAGTTCTTC. This translates into CASSFQAGNNEQFF.